These 14 T cell receptor beta chains originate from one sample sequenced in a study of vaccination effects on CD4 cells after COVID-19. Their antigen targets remain unknown. Clones were sequenced by immunoSEQ multiplex PCR, and TCRdb holds only the in-frame ones, with some missing. This table holds tens of thousands of clones, over 65% found once. Isolation of CD4+ T cells took place after approximately 10 days of culture. Vaccination of participants consisted of two doses of either the BNT162b2 or mRNA-1273 vaccine. This specimen consisted of CD4+ T cells from PBMCs cultured without peptide, obtained after COVID-19 vaccination. These receptor sequences come from a human donor who received a COVID-19 vaccine.

The V gene is TRBV12-3 or TRBV12-4, the J gene TRBJ2-7, with no clear D. This CDR3 has 10 amino acids. Trimming shortened V by 5 bases and J by 5 bases, and 4 bases separated the two germline ends. CDR3 residues: CASSGNEQYV. CDR3 coding DNA: TGTGCCAGCAGTGGAAACGAGCAGTACGTC.

The V gene is TRBV29-1, the J gene TRBJ1-4; TRBD1 aligns across 8 bases. Germline CDR1 SQVTM, CDR2 ANQGSEA. CDR3 size: 16 residues. V shed 6 bases and J 0 bases; nucleotides not matched to a gene: 9. The chain's CDR3 is CSVTGEEVATNEKLFF. DNA for the CDR3: TGCAGCGTGACAGGGGAAGAAGTTGCAACTAATGAAAAACTGTTTTTT.

The chain is built from TRBV6-5 and TRBJ2-2; 10 bases fit TRBD1. Germline V lookup: CDR1 MNHEY, CDR2 SVGAGI. V gave up 6 bases and J gave up 6 bases; unmatched junction bases: 4. The length of the CDR3 is 14 residues. In DNA, the CDR3 is TGTGCCAGCAGCAAGGACAGGGGGGCCGGGGAGCTGTTTTTT. Protein product: CASSKDRGAGELFF.

This chain uses TRBV2 with TRBJ2-1; D is unresolved. The CDR3 loop spans 12 amino acids. In germline, CDR1 is SNHLY, CDR2 FYNNEI. Deletions cut 3 bases from V and 5 bases from J, with 5 bases between. In DNA form, the CDR3 reads TGTGCCAGCAGTGACCAACACAATGAGCAGTTCTTC. Translating gives CASSDQHNEQFF.

The gene calls are TRBV19 and TRBJ2-1, with 10 bases matching TRBD2. Germline CDR1 LNHDA, CDR2 SQIVND (reference sequence). V shed 8 bases, J shed 4 bases, and the junction held 5 bases outside the gene matches. The CDR3 has 14 amino acids. CDR3 DNA sequence: TGTGCCAGTGGTAGCGGGGGGATTTACAATGAGCAGTTCTTC. It translates to CASGSGGIYNEQFF.

J is TRBJ2-5 and V is TRBV15, with D possibly matching TRBD1 (6 bases). V lost 0 bases, J lost 3 bases, and 11 bases lay in between. There are 15 residues in the CDR3. Germline V gene sequence: CDR1 LNHNV, CDR2 YYDKDF (reference sequence). The CDR3 DNA sequence: TGTGCCACCAGCAGAGAAACAGGGCAGAAAGAGACCCAGTACTTC. Translation: CATSRETGQKETQYF.

The chain couples TRBV7-2 to TRBJ1-2; D is perhaps TRBD1 (5 bases). The CDR3 sequence is 17 residues long. Trimming left V 3 bases short and J 6 bases short, with 23 bases between. The V gene's germline CDR1 is SGHTA and CDR2 FQGNSA. In DNA form, the CDR3 reads TGTGCCAGCAGCTTTATGGCCCAGGGAATGGGGGAGGATGGCTACACCTTC. It yields the protein CASSFMAQGMGEDGYTF. Full variable domain (remainder filled in from reference TRBV7-2 and TRBJ1-2): GAGVSQSPSNKVTEKGKDVELRCDPISGHTALYWYRQSLGQGLEFLIYFQGNSAPDKSGLPSDRFSAERTGGSVSTLTIQRTQQEDSAVYLCASSFMAQGMGEDGYTFGSGTRLTVV.

This rearrangement joins TRBV5-1 to TRBJ1-1, with D unresolved. V gave up 5 bases and J gave up 0 bases, with 5 bases separating them. The germline gives CDR1 SGHRS, CDR2 YFSETQ. This CDR3 has 12 residues. The CDR3, as DNA: TGCGCCAGCAGACAGTTGAACACTGAAGCTTTCTTT. This translates into CASRQLNTEAFF.

The gene calls are TRBV30 and TRBJ2-1, with 8 bases identical to TRBD1. CDR3 size: 15 residues. With V trimmed by 0 bases and J by 6 bases, 7 bases remained unmatched. Germline V CDR1 and CDR2: GTSNPN, SVGIG (reference sequence). CDR3 sequence: CAWSVLPTGANEQFF. CDR3 in DNA: TGTGCCTGGAGTGTACTCCCGACAGGGGCCAATGAGCAGTTCTTC.

The V gene is TRBV19, the J gene TRBJ2-3, with no clear D. CDR1 and CDR2 from the germline V gene are LNHDA and SQIVND (reference sequence). This CDR3 comprises 12 residues. V shed 1 base and J shed 4 bases, with 3 bases lying between them. The CDR3 DNA reads TGTGCCAGTAGTATAGTTCCAGATACGCAGTATTTT. Encoded protein: CASSIVPDTQYF.

This chain links TRBV5-1 with TRBJ1-3, with 7 positions matching TRBD1. Germline CDR1 SGHRS, CDR2 YFSETQ. The J segment lost 0 bases and the V segment lost 3 bases, leaving 6 bases of the junction unmatched. The CDR3 sequence is 16 residues long. The CDR3 DNA follows: TGCGCCAGCAGCTCCCGGGACAGAGACTCTGGAAACACCATATATTTT. It encodes CASSSRDRDSGNTIYF.

The rearrangement links TRBV3-1 (or the pseudogene TRBV3-2) to TRBJ2-5; possibly TRBD1 for D (7 bases). V was clipped by 3 bases and J by 2 bases, with 10 bases between them. The CDR3 sequence is 14 residues long. Germline CDR1 and CDR2: LGHDT and YNNKEL (reference sequence). As DNA, the CDR3 is TGTGCCAGCAGCCAGCAGGGGGGTCAAGAGACCCAGTACTTC. Encoded protein: CASSQQGGQETQYF.

The J gene is TRBJ2-3, the V gene TRBV2; D remains unclear. The V end lost 7 bases, the J end lost 2 bases, and 10 bases lay between the germline ends. The germline V gene encodes CDR1 SNHLY and CDR2 FYNNEI. There are 13 residues in the CDR3. CDR3 amino acids: CASKGRLTDTQYF. CDR3 DNA: TGTGCCAGCAAGGGCAGGCTCACAGATACGCAGTATTTT. Together with reference TRBV2 and TRBJ2-3, the CDR3 gives the full variable domain: EPEVTQTPSHQVTQMGQEVILRCVPISNHLYFYWYRQILGQKVEFLVSFYNNEISEKSEIFDDQFSVERPDGSNFTLKIRSTKLEDSAMYFCASKGRLTDTQYFGPGTRLTVL.

The chain employs TRBV7-2 and TRBJ1-3; possible D gene TRBD1, 5 bases. The ends were cut back, 1 base at V and 4 bases at J, with 8 bases in the middle. The length of the CDR3 is 14 residues. Germline lookup yields CDR1 SGHTA and CDR2 FQGNSA. The CDR3 DNA sequence: TGTGCCAGCAGCTTAGTAGGGGCAGGAAACACCATATATTTT. It is translated as CASSLVGAGNTIYF.